This TCR beta chain derives from a study of T cell repertoires and HLA-DP antigens. Study as a whole: Transduced HeLa cells presented HLA-DP to CD4+ T cells. Pre-culture CD4+ samples used approximately 1,200 ng DNA versus 200 to 250 ng for CD137+CD4+ sorts.

From germline, CDR1 is SGHVS and CDR2 FQNEAQ. J was trimmed by 6 bases and V by 5 bases; bases with no gene match: 4. The CDR3 is made up of 12 amino acids. Concerning this clone: The target antigen is unknown.

Some clones are missing from TCRdb's copy, which holds only in-frame ones; the method was immunoSEQ multiplex PCR. The sample consists of 75,000 to 90,000 clones, 86% of them appearing once. This chain links TRBV7-8 with TRBJ2-7; 7 bases are a match to TRBD1. What was sequenced was CD4+ T cells from PBMCs. This receptor was obtained from a man between 50 and 59 years old in good health and CMV-seronegative. CDR3 loop: CASSVGGSEQYF. CDR3 nucleotides: TGTGCCAGCAGCGTAGGGGGCTCCGAGCAGTACTTC.